This TCR beta chain was recorded in a study of chemoradiotherapy in HPV16-positive cancers. Study overall: Functional T-cell assays on a couple of HPV16-positive patients' cells defined candidate HPV-specific clones and common TCR motifs. Study-wide findings and caveats: Better recurrence-free survival went with HPV-responsive T-cell expansion in HPV16-positive patients. Non-HPV-specific T cells did not expand in tumors during treatment, whereas candidate HPV-specific clones and E7-related motifs did. Functional assays defining HPV-specific T cells used only a couple of HPV16-positive patients.

V shed 4 bases, J shed 5 bases, and the junction held 11 bases outside the gene matches. The germline gives CDR1 SGHRS, CDR2 YFSETQ. This CDR3 region has 16 residues. Assay: immunoSEQ multiplex PCR; the TCRdb copy retains only in-frame clones and omits some. The table shows 900 or so clones, with less than 95% occurring only once. Worth noting for this clone: Its target is unknown.

The sample here was tumor tissue, taken from a patient who underwent chemoradiotherapy. The chain has TRBV5-1 and TRBJ2-2; 7 bases match TRBD2. The receptor's source is a human donor with HPV-associated anogenital cancer. Written as DNA, the CDR3 is TGCGCCAGCAGCCCCCCACAGGTGGGAGGGACCGGGGAGCTGTTTTTT. Translation gives CASSPPQVGGTGELFF.